The sequence of this TCR beta chain was determined in a study of graft-versus-host responses after intestinal transplantation (dated by TCRdb to the early 2020s). In the study overall: Recipients received multivisceral, liver-intestinal, or isolated intestinal transplants. Every recipient was given anti-thymocyte globulin induction, followed by 3 to 4 years of maintenance tacrolimus and steroids. After intestinal transplantation, graft-versus-host and host-versus-graft alloreactive T cell clones in the graft, circulation and bone marrow were tracked using bulk TCR-beta CDR3 sequencing. To identify alloreactive clones, pre-transplant mixed lymphocyte reaction products were sequenced and compared with unstimulated pre-transplant donor and recipient T cells. Of the 20 to 25 intestinal transplant recipients enrolled in the cohort, one of whom was a retransplant, a few patients without pretransplant specimens were excluded. Donor T cell macrochimerism was defined as a peak of at least 4% donor T cells among recipient peripheral blood mononuclear cells. Instead of going to the commercial service, samples from a few later patients were sequenced in-house on an Illumina MiSeq and processed with MiXCR.

The CDR3 numbers 13 residues from cysteine through phenylalanine. This entry keeps only the CDR3 DNA: 39 bases, framed from base 1. The V and J ends are trimmed by 4 bases and 6 bases, leaving 11 bases between them. From the germline V gene, CDR1 is SGDLS and CDR2 is YYNGEE. The time point label of this sample denotes: cells obtained before transplantation from donor or recipient. CD3+CD4+ and CD3+CD8+ populations were FACS-sorted from unstimulated pre-transplant donor and recipient cells taken from spleen or lymph nodes. Here is what the overall study found, with its caveats: GvH clones were found in recipient bone marrow, and some of the GvH clones appeared earlier in ileal mucosa or blood, which is consistent with an intestinal mucosal origin. Peak levels of circulating GvH clones were associated with declines in HvG clones early after transplant. Patients with donor T cell macrochimerism had high GvH to HvG T cell clonal ratios in their allografts. The conclusions were limited by the relatively low number and heterogeneity of the intestinal transplant patients.

Turning to this clone: What this receptor recognizes is not known. Base qualities are not recorded, but no much larger clone differs from it by a single base.

Libraries were prepared through the immunoSEQ multiplex PCR assay. For most patients, genomic DNA was isolated using the Qiagen DNeasy Blood and Tissue Kit and was shipped frozen to Adaptive Biotechnologies for TCR sequencing. High-throughput TCR-beta CDR3 sequencing of genomic DNA from most patients was performed by Adaptive Biotechnologies. The study's own analysis went as follows. Adaptive's ImmunoSEQ software was the source of the TCR sequencing data for approximately 18 patients, while a few other patients were processed with MiXCR and VDJtools. CD4 versus CD8 sorting errors were corrected by removing sequences found in both subsets at a frequency ratio below 5:1. CDR3 nucleotide sequences shared between donor and recipient were removed because the origin of such sequences could not be assigned. At least 2-fold expansion over unstimulated cells and a minimum CFSE-low frequency of 0.002% (template counts) or 0.001% (read counts) were required for clones to be classified as alloreactive. Mappable clones were those detected in sequenced pre-transplant spleen, lymph node, or MLR CFSE-low populations of the donor or recipient. The cumulative frequency of alloreactive clones was calculated as a percentage of all sequences, weighted by copy number. The clones in this table, taken by TCRdb from immuneACCESS, are in-frame only. Not every clone is retained; where verified, under half of the shortfall comes from an unresolved V gene, and the cause of the rest is unknown. The DNA was the basis for D and trimming; V, J and clone size are from that table. This sample comprises 130,000 or so clones, approximately 92% of them detected only once. The top ten clones comprise approximately 0.17% of the sample.

The clonotype was recovered from a human donor who received an intestinal transplant. The chain is assembled from TRBV9 and TRBJ1-5, and TRBD1 may be the D gene, going by 6 matching bases. Source: unstimulated CD4+ T cells sorted from spleen or lymph node cells, taken before intestinal transplant. For the CDR3, the sequence is CASSLQGGQPQHF. The DNA sequence follows: TGTGCCAGCAGCTTACAGGGAGGTCAGCCCCAGCATTTT.